A selection of T cell receptor beta chains follows, all from one sample in a study of cytomegalovirus exposure and HLA in healthy donors. Measured with immunoSEQ multiplex PCR; TCRdb has only the in-frame clones, and not every one. This sample yields about 160,000 clones, of which roughly 91% are seen a single time; approximately 10% belongs to the top ten. The sample consisted of PBMCs. Receptors were obtained from a woman aged 18-29 years in good health and CMV-seropositive. CDR3s include the opening cysteine and the closing phenylalanine or tryptophan. A D gene is named only where the DNA matches it firmly. Some rows mark clone size as missing; the rest say once, few, many or name a class of expanded clone.

>TRBV29-1|TRBD1|TRBJ2-7|-
TGCAGCGTGCAAGGGACAGGGGGAGGCGAGCAGTACTTC
CSVQGTGGGEQYF
>TRBV28|TRBD1|TRBJ2-7|once
TGTGCCAGCAGGGGACAGGGCGACGAGCAGTACTTC
CASRGQGDEQYF
>TRBV4-1|-|TRBJ1-5|-
TGCGCCAGCAGCCCCCATCCCGATTCTAATAGCAATCAGCCCCAGCATTTT
CASSPHPDSNSNQPQHF
>TRBV28|TRBD2|TRBJ2-7|-
TGTGCCAGCCTCCTAGCGGGAACATACGAGCAGTACTTC
CASLLAGTYEQYF
>TRBV27|TRBD1|TRBJ1-2|-
TGTGCCAGCAGTTTATCGGGGACAGCTCTGTATGGCTACACCTTC
CASSLSGTALYGYTF
>TRBV11-3|TRBD2|TRBJ2-1|-
TGTGCCAGCTCGAGGGAGGGAGGGCCACGAGAGCAGTTCTTC
CASSREGGPREQFF
>TRBV27|TRBD1|TRBJ2-2|-
TGTGCCAGCAGCCAACCGGGACAGGGGATTACCGGGGAGCTGTTTTTT
CASSQPGQGITGELFF
>TRBV30|TRBD1|TRBJ2-7|once
TGTGCCTGGAGTGAACTCAGGGGGCGAATCCCCTACGAGCAGTACTTC
CAWSELRGRIPYEQYF
>TRBV5-1|-|TRBJ2-3|-
TGCGCCAGCAGCCTGATGGGACAGGACTCATTTGGCGGGAGAGGGGCAGATACGCAGTATTTT
CASSLMGQDSFGGRGADTQYF
>TRBV7-9|TRBD1|TRBJ1-1|-
TGTGCCAGCAGCTCTGGACAGGGTGCGGACACTGAAGCTTTCTTT
CASSSGQGADTEAFF
>TRBV9|-|TRBJ2-7|-
TGTGCCAGCAGCGTAGGGGGCGGCCTCTCCTACGAGCAGTACTTC
CASSVGGGLSYEQYF
>TRBV4-1|TRBD1|TRBJ2-1|-
TGCGCCAGCAGCCAAGAGCGGCTGGGCGGGACAGGGGTCTACAATGAGCAGTTCTTC
CASSQERLGGTGVYNEQFF
>TRBV5-4|TRBD2|TRBJ2-5|-
TGTGCCAGCAGCTTTCTCGTGGGGGGGCAAGAGACCCAGTACTTC
CASSFLVGGQETQYF
>TRBV10-3|-|TRBJ1-2|-
TGTGCCATCAGTGAGTTTGAGGGTTTAGAGGGCTACACCTTC
CAISEFEGLEGYTF
>TRBV19|TRBD1|TRBJ1-2|-
TGTGCCAGTAGTACCGGGACAGGGGAACACTATGGCTACACCTTC
CASSTGTGEHYGYTF
>TRBV2|-|TRBJ2-2|-
TGTGCCAGCAAGGTCAGGGGGAACACCGGGGAGCTGTTTTTT
CASKVRGNTGELFF
>TRBV28|-|TRBJ1-2|-
TGTGCCAGCAGTTTGATCGGCAGCGTTGGCCTCTACACCTTC
CASSLIGSVGLYTF
>TRBV9|TRBD1|TRBJ2-7|-
TGTGCCAGCTCAACCGGGACAGGGAATGCCTACGAGCAGTACTTC
CASSTGTGNAYEQYF
>TRBV28|-|TRBJ1-4|-
TGTGCCAGCAGTGAGCGGGGGAGGTGGGCTAATGAAAAACTGTTTTTT
CASSERGRWANEKLFF
>TRBV7-9|-|TRBJ2-7|-
TGTGCCAGCAGCTTAGAGTTGGCAGAGCAGTACTTC
CASSLELAEQYF
>TRBV7-2|-|TRBJ2-7|-
TGTGCCAGTCGCCCTAGGTTAACCTACGAGCAGTACTTC
CASRPRLTYEQYF
>TRBV27|-|TRBJ1-2|-
TGTGCCAGCAGTTATGCCCCTCGGACAGATGTCTATGGCTACACCTTC
CASSYAPRTDVYGYTF
>TRBV2|-|TRBJ1-1|-
TGTGCCAGCAGTCCTGGGGTCCAGGGCCCTGAAGCTTTCTTT
CASSPGVQGPEAFF
>TRBV5-1|-|TRBJ1-2|many
TGTGCCAGCAGCTTGTCGGGTTCCAACTATGGCTACACCTTC
CASSLSGSNYGYTF
>TRBV30|TRBD1|TRBJ2-1|-
TGTGCCTGCCGGGACAGGGGTTTCAATGAGCAGTTCTTC
CACRDRGFNEQFF
>TRBV19|TRBD2|TRBJ2-1|many
TGTGCCAGTACGGGACTAGCGGGAGGATTTCCCGAGTTCTTC
CASTGLAGGFPEFF
>TRBV2|TRBD1|TRBJ2-7|-
TGTGCCAGCAGTGACCTGACAGGGAAGGTATCCTACGAGCAGTACTTC
CASSDLTGKVSYEQYF
>TRBV11-3|TRBD1|TRBJ1-1|-
TGTGCCAGCAGCCCCAGGACAGGGGAATACACTGAAGCTTTCTTT
CASSPRTGEYTEAFF
>TRBV18|-|TRBJ1-5|-
TGTGCCAGCTCACTGAGCAGGGAACCGAATCAGCCCCAGCATTTT
CASSLSREPNQPQHF
>TRBV4-1|TRBD1|TRBJ2-4|-
TGCGCCAGCAGCCAAGATGTTGGACAGGGGGCTGTCATAGCCAAAAACATTCAGTACTTC
CASSQDVGQGAVIAKNIQYF
>TRBV15|-|TRBJ2-7|few
TGTGCCACCAGCAGTAGTGAAGGGGGTTTCTACGAGCAGTACTTC
CATSSSEGGFYEQYF
>TRBV6-6|-|TRBJ1-3|-
TGTGCCAGCAGTTACAGGGGGAGCTCTGGAAACACCATATATTTT
CASSYRGSSGNTIYF
>TRBV25-1|-|TRBJ1-5|-
TGTGCCAGCAACAGGGGCAATCAGCCCCAGCATTTT
CASNRGNQPQHF
>TRBV11-2|-|TRBJ1-2|once
TGTGCCAGCAGCCAGGACATCGGTTGGGGCACCTTC
CASSQDIGWGTF
>TRBV5-6|-|TRBJ2-3|-
TGTGCCAGCAGCTTGCCGGGGAATACGCAGTATTTT
CASSLPGNTQYF
>TRBV2|TRBD1|TRBJ2-3|-
TGTGCCAGCATTCGACAGGGTAGCACAGATACGCAGTATTTT
CASIRQGSTDTQYF
>TRBV7-8|TRBD1|TRBJ1-1|-
TGTGCCAGCAGCTTAGTAGTGGCGCAGGGGGCGTACACTGAAGCTTTCTTT
CASSLVVAQGAYTEAFF
>TRBV4-1|TRBD2|TRBJ2-1|-
TGCGCCAGCAGCCCGGGACTAGCTTTCTACAATGAGCAGTTCTTC
CASSPGLAFYNEQFF
>TRBV4-3|-|TRBJ2-2|-
TGCGCCAGCAGCCACGACACCAACTCGAACACCGGGGAGCTGTTTTTT
CASSHDTNSNTGELFF
>TRBV25-1|TRBD1|TRBJ1-5|once
TGTGCCAGCAGTCACCGGGACAGAGGCAATCAGCCCCAGCATTTT
CASSHRDRGNQPQHF
>TRBV6-5|-|TRBJ2-7|-
TGTGCCAGCAGTCCTCCAGTCCTAGTCTACGAGCAGTACTTC
CASSPPVLVYEQYF
>TRBV18|TRBD2|TRBJ2-1|-
TGTGCCAGCTCACCACCAGCGGGAACTGAGCAGTTCTTC
CASSPPAGTEQFF
>TRBV2|-|TRBJ1-5|few
TGTGCCAGCAGTGCATCAGGCAATCAGCCCCAGCATTTT
CASSASGNQPQHF
>TRBV2|-|TRBJ2-1|-
TGTGCCAGCAGTCGGACTAGAGGGGGCAATGAGCAGTTCTTC
CASSRTRGGNEQFF
>TRBV9|TRBD2|TRBJ2-1|-
TGTGCCAGCAGCAGAAGCGGGAGCACTTACAATGAGCAGTTCTTC
CASSRSGSTYNEQFF
>TRBV10-1|-|TRBJ1-2|few
TGCGCCAGCAGTGAGTCGCTTGTCAGTGGCTACACCTTC
CASSESLVSGYTF
>TRBV7-3|TRBD2|TRBJ2-5|-
TGTGCCAGCAGCTTACTACGGACTAGCGGGAGTGAGGGAGAGACCCAGTACTTC
CASSLLRTSGSEGETQYF
>TRBV19|TRBD1|TRBJ1-2|-
TGTGCCAGTAGTACAGAACAGGGGTATGGCTACACCTTC
CASSTEQGYGYTF
>TRBV29-1|-|TRBJ2-7|-
TGCAGCGTTGAAGTCCGCGCCTACGAGCAGTACTTC
CSVEVRAYEQYF
>TRBV9|TRBD1|TRBJ2-1|-
TGTGCCAGCAGCGTTGGGACAGCTTCCTACAATGAGCAGTTCTTC
CASSVGTASYNEQFF